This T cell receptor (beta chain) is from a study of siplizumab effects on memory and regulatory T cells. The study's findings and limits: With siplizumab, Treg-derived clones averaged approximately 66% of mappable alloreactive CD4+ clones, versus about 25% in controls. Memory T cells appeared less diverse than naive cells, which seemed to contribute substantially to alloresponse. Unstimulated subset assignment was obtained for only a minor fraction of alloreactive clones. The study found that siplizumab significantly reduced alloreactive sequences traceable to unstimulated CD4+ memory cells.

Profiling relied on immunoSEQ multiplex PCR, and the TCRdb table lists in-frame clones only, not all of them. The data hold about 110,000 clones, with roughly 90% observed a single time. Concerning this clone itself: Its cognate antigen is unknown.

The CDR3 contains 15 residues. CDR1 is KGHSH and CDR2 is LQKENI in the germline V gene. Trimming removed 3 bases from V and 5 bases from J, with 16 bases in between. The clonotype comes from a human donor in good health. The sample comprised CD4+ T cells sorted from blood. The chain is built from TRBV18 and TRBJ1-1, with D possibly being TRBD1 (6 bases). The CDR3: CASSPTHQGNTEAFF. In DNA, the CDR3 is TGTGCCAGCTCACCTACCCACCAGGGGAATACTGAAGCTTTCTTT.